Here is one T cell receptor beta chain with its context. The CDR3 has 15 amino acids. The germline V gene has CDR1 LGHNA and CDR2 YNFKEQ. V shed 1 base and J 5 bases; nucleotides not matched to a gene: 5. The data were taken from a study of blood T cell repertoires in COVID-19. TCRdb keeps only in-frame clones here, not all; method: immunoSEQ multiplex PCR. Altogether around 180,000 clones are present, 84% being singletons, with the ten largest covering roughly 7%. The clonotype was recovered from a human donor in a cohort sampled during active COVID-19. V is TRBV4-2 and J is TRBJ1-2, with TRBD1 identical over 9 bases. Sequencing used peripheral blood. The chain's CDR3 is CASSQGPGQGYGYTF. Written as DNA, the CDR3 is TGTGCCAGCAGCCAAGGTCCGGGACAGGGTTATGGCTACACCTTC.